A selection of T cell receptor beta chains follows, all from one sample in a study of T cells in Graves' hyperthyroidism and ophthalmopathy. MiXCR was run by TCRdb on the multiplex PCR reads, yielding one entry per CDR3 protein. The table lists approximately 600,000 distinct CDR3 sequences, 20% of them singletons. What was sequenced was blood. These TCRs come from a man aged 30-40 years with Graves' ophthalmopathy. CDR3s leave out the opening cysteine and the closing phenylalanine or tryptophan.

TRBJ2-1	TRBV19	ASSIDPDYKQF
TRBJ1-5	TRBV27	ASKRGGWAPNQPQH
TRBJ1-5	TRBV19	ASSIRVDQPQH
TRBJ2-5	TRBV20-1	SAPWTSGQETQY
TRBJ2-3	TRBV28	AIRPGGYTDTQY
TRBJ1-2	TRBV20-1	SARGLGGSDYGYT
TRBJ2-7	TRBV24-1	ATSDWDSYEQY
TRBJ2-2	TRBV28	ATQGQWAGELF
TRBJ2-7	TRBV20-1	SARDLTANYEQY
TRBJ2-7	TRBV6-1	ASSPRLEGSYEQY
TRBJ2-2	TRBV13	ASSLEGALTGELF
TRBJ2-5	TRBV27	ASSTGQGLAETQY
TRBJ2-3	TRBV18	ASSPARLGSGDTQY
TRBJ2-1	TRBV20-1	SAKGLAEYNEQF
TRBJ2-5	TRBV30	AWRWWEDETQY
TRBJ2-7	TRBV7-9	ASSSMGLPEQY
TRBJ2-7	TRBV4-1	ASSSPGVEQY
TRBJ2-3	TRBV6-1	ASQMTDTVTDTQY
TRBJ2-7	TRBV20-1	SASQSDEQY
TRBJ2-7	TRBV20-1	SARDGDRGYEQY
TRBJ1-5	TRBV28	ASSFRRGGQPQH
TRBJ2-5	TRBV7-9	ASSTRSGSQETQY
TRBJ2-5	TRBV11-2	ASSLTGTIGETQY
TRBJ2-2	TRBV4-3	ASSQEGPTGELF
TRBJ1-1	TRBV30	AWSANPRASKAF
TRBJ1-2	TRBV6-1	ASTVTAARTNYGYT
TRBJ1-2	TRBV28	ASSLSQIYGYT
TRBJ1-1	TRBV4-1	ASSQAWQGEAF
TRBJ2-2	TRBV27	ASSLSITSGELF
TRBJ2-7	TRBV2	ASTVSSYEQY